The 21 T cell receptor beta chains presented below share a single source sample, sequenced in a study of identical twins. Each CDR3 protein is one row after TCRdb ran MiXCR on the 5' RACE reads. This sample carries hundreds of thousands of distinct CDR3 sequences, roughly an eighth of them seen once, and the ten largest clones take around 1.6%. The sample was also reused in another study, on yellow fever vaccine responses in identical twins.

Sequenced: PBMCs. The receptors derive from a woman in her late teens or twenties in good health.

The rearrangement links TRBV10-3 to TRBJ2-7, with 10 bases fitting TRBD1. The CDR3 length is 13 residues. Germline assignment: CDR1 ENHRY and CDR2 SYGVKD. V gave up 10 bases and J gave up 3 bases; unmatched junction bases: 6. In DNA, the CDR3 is TGTGCCACCGTGACAGGGGGCCACTACGAGCAGTACTTC. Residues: CATVTGGHYEQYF.

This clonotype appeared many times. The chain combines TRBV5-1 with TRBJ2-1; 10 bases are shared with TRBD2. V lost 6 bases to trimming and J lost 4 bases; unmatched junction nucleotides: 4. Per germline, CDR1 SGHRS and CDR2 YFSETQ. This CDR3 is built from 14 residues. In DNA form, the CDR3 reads TGCGCCAGCACTGAAGCGGGAGGGTACAATGAGCAGTTCTTC. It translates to CASTEAGGYNEQFF.

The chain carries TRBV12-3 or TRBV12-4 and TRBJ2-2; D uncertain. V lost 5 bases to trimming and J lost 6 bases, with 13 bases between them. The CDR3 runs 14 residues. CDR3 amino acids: CASSPRTLPGELFF. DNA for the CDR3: TGTGCCAGCAGTCCCCGGACCCTACCCGGGGAGCTGTTTTTT.

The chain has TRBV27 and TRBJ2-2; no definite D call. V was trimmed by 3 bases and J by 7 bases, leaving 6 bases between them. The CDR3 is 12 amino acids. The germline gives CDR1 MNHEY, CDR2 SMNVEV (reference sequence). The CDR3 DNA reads TGTGCCAGCAGTTTTTTTGGCGGGGAGCTGTTTTTT. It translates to CASSFFGGELFF.

CDR3 DNA sequence: TGTGCCAGCAGTTTTTATGCGGGGGAGCTGTTTTTT. This codes for CASSFYAGELFF. This sequence joins TRBV12-3 or TRBV12-4 and TRBJ2-2; D is undetermined. CDR3 length: 12 amino acids. V was clipped by 3 bases and J by 8 bases, with 7 bases between them.

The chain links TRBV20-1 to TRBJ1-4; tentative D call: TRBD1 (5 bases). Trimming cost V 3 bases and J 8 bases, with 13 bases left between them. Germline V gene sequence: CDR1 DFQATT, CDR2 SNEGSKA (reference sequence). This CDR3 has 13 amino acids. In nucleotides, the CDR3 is TGCAGTGCTAGGCGCAGGGAAAAAGAAAAACTGTTTTTT. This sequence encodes CSARRREKEKLFF.

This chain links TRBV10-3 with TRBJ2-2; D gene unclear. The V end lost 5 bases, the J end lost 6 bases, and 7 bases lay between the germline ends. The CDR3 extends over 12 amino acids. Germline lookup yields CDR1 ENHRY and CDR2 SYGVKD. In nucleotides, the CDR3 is TGTGCCATCAGTAGTAGGGCCGGGGAGCTGTTTTTT. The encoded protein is CAISSRAGELFF.

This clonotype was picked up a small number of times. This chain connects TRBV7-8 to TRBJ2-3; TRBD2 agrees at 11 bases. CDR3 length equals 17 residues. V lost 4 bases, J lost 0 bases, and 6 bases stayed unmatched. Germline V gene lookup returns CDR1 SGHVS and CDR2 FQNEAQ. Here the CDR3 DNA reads TGTGCCAGCAGCTCCCGGACTAGCGGGTCCAGCACAGATACGCAGTATTTT. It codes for CASSSRTSGSSTDTQYF.

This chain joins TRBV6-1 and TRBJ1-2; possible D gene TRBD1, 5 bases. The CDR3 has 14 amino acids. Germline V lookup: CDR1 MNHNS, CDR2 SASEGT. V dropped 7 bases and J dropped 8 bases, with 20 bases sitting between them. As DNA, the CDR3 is TGTGCCAGCAAATTGGGCGGCAGGGCCGGCGGCTACACCTTC. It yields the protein CASKLGGRAGGYTF.

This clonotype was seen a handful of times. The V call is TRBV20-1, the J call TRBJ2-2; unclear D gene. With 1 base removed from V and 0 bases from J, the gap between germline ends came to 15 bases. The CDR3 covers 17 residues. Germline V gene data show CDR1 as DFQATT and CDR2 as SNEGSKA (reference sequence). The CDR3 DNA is TGCAGTGCTAGAGGGGCCGGCCGTAGGCCGAACACCGGGGAGCTGTTTTTT. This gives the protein CSARGAGRRPNTGELFF.

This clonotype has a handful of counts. CDR3 DNA sequence: TGCAGCGTTTCCGGACTAGCGGGGGACAATGAGCAGTTCTTC. Translation: CSVSGLAGDNEQFF. The genes are TRBV29-1 and TRBJ2-1; 13 positions match TRBD2. Trimming removed 5 bases from V and 5 bases from J; junction bases left unmatched: 3. Germline values: CDR1 SQVTM, CDR2 ANQGSEA. The CDR3 length is 14 residues.

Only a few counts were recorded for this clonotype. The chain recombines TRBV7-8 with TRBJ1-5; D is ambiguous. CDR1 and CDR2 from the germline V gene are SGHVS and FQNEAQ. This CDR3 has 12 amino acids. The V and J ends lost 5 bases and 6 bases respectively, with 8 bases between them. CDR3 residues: CASSIAGQPQHF. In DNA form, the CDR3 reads TGTGCCAGCAGCATTGCCGGTCAGCCCCAGCATTTT.

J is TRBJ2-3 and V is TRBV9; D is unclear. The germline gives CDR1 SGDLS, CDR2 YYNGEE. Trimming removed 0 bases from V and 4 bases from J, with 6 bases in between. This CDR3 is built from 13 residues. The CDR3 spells CASSVGEPDTQYF. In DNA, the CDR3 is TGTGCCAGCAGCGTAGGCGAGCCAGATACGCAGTATTTT. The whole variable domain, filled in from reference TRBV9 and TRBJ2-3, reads DSGVTQTPKHLITATGQRVTLRCSPRSGDLSVYWYQQSLDQGLQFLIQYYNGEERAKGNILERFSAQQFPDLHSELNLSSLELGDSALYFCASSVGEPDTQYFGPGTRLTVL.

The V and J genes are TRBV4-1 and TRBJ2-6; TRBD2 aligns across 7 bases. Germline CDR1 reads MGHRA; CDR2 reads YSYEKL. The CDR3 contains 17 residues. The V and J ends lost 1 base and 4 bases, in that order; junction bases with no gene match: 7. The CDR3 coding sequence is TGCGCCAGCAGCCAAGGGTCGGGGGGATCCGGGGCCAACGTCCTGACTTTC. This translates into CASSQGSGGSGANVLTF.

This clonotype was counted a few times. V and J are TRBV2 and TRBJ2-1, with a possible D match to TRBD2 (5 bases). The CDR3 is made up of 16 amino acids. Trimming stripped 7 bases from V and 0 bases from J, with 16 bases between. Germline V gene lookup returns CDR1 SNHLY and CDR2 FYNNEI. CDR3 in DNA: TGTGCCAGCACCCAAGACGGGGTCCCCTCCTACAATGAGCAGTTCTTC. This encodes CASTQDGVPSYNEQFF.

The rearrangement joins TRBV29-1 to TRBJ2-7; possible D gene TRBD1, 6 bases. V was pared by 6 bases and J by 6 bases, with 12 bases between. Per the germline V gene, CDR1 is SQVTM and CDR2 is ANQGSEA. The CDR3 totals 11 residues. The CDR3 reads CSVADSIEQYV. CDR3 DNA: TGCAGCGTCGCGGACAGTATCGAGCAGTACGTC.

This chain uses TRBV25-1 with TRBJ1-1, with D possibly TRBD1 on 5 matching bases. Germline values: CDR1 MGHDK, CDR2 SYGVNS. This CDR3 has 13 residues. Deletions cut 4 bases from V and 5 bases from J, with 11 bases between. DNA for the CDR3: TGTGCCAGCAGTGGGGGGACGAGAACTGAAGCTTTCTTT. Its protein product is CASSGGTRTEAFF.

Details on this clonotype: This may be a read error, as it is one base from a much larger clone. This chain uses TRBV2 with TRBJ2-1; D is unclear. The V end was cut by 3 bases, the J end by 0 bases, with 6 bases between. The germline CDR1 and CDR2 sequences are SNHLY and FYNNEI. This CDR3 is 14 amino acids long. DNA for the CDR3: TGTGCCAGCAGTGACCAGAGCTCCTACAATGAGCAGTTCTTC. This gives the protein CASSDQSSYNEQFF. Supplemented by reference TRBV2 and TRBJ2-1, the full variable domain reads EPEVTQTPSHQVTQMGQEVILRCVPISNHLYFYWYRQILGQKVEFLVSFYNNEISEKSEIFDDQFSVERPDGSNFTLKIRSTKLEDSAMYFCASSDQSSYNEQFFGPGTRLTVL.

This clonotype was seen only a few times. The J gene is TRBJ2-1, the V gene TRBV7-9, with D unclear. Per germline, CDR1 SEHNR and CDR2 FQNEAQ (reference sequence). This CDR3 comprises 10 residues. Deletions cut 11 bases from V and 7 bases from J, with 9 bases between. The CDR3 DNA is TGTGCCGTAATCGGAAATGAGCAGTTCTTC. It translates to CAVIGNEQFF.

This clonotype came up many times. The CDR3 DNA is TGTGCCAGCAGCCCGAGGAGGGCCCGTATCGCAGATACGCAGTATTTT. It is translated as CASSPRRARIADTQYF. The gene calls are TRBV21-1 and TRBJ2-3; whether TRBD2, the table's D call, matches the DNA was not checked. TRBV21-1 is classified as a pseudogene. This CDR3 region has 16 residues.

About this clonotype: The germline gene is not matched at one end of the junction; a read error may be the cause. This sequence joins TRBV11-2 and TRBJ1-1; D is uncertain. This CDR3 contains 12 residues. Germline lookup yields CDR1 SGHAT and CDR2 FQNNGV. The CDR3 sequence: CASSLDDGEAFF. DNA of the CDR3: TGTGCCAGCAGCCTAGATGACGGTGAAGCTTTCTTT.